This T cell receptor (beta chain) was recovered during a study of blood T cell repertoires in COVID-19 (dated by TCRdb to between 2020 and 2021). Background on the whole study: Samples from collaborators originated in the United States, Italy and Spain and spanned both the acute and convalescent phases of COVID-19. The repertoires were released in a freely available public database meant as a resource for research on the immune response to SARS-CoV-2. Deeply sampled blood TCRbeta repertoires from subjects exposed to, actively infected with, or recovered from COVID-19 were included in the dataset. The samples were drawn from the first 160 participants of the ongoing ImmuneRACE study and from over a thousand subjects provided by 6 global collaborators. Where available, HLA class I and class II types were taken from metadata supplied by the sample provider and were not determined by assay-based typing. A de-identified subject ID, COVID-19 status, age in years and sex were almost always included in the sample metadata. The material from the prospective study consisted of cDNA or gDNA derived from T cells, B-cell-depleted T cells, or PBMCs. What the research found in general, with its limitations: The quantity of clinical and demographic metadata differed by source and by participant and was supplied without curation.

Each collaborating institution followed its own protocols to collect whole blood in K2EDTA tubes. For TCRbeta analysis, collaborators shipped samples in one of three forms: frozen whole blood, isolated PBMCs, or DNA extracted from either of those sample types. As to this clone: It has no known antigen specificity. Base qualities are missing; no much larger clone stands one base away.

CDR1 is given as SGHAT and CDR2 as FQNNGV, both from the germline V gene. V is shortened by 1 base, J by 1 base, and the region joining them spans 12 bases. The CDR3 numbers 16 residues from cysteine through phenylalanine. The read is trimmed to its CDR3 DNA, 48 bases read in frame from base 1. TCRbeta CDR3 regions were amplified from genomic DNA by means of the immunoSEQ Assay, a bias-controlled multiplex PCR. Per the authors' processing: Within the assay, amplification of reference gene primers was used to estimate how many nucleated cells each sample contained. Sequence reads were collapsed and filtered to measure the absolute abundance of every unique TCRbeta CDR3 rearrangement. For each sample, productive Simpson clonality was calculated as the square root of Simpson's diversity index over productive rearrangements. TCRdb re-hosts the immuneACCESS table, in-frame sequences only. Its copies lack some clones; in the studies checked, an unresolved V gene accounts for under half of them, and the cause for the rest is not known. The DNA was the basis for D and trimming; V, J and clone size are from that table. Across this sample there are more than 250,000 clones, with roughly 91% seen only once. Jointly, the top ten make up 1% of the sample.

In this chain, TRBV11-2 is recombined with TRBJ2-3; TRBD2 is a possible D gene, resting on 6 matching bases. The sequence was obtained from a man aged 45-65 years with active or convalescent COVID-19. Sequences were obtained from peripheral blood. For the CDR3, the sequence is CASSLGAGGGTDTQYF. The nucleotide sequence is given as TGTGCCAGCAGCTTAGGGGCAGGAGGGGGCACAGATACGCAGTATTTT.